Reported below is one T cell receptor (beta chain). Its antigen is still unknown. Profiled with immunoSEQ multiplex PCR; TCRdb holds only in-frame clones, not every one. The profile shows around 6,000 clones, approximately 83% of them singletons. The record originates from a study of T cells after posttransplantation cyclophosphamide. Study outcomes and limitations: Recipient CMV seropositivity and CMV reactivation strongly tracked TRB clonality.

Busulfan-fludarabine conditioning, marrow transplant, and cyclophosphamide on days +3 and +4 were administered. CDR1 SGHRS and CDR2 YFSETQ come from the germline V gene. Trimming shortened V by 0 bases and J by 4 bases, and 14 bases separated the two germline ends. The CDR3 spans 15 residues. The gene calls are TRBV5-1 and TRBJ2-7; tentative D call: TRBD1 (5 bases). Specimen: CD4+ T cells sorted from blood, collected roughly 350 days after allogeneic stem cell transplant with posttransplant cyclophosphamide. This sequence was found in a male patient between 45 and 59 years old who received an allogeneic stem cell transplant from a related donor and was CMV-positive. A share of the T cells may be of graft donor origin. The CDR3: CASSLAAGPYYEQYF. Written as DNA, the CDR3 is TGCGCCAGCAGCTTGGCGGCAGGGCCTTATTACGAGCAGTACTTC.